This T cell receptor (beta chain) stems from a study of blood T cells in healthy people across ages. Study observations and caveats: TCR beta diversity tracked closely with naive T cell percentage. Significant beta diversity loss was already apparent by age around 36, declining roughly linearly.

To note about this clonotype: Its antigen is currently unknown.

Samples had at least 7 million PBMCs isolated from them. The use of a sample-barcoded 5' primer and a J-beta primer mix characterized a second PCR of roughly 7 to 11 cycles. Every molecule of cDNA carried a tag from a template-switch adaptor with 12 random nucleotides. One entry per CDR3 protein, called by TCRdb with MiXCR from the 5' RACE reads. Seen here are about 1.1 million distinct CDR3 sequences, under 40% observed once, and the top ten hold around 13%. The V end lost 1 base, the J end lost 9 bases, and 10 bases lay between the germline ends. The length of the CDR3 is 14 residues. Sequenced material: blood. The sequence was collected from a man aged 18-30 years in good health. The chain has TRBV12-3 or TRBV12-4 and TRBJ1-6, with unresolved D. CDR3 residues: CASSLGADGSPLHF. In nucleotides, the CDR3 is TGTGCCAGCAGTTTAGGGGCAGATGGTTCACCCCTCCACTTT.